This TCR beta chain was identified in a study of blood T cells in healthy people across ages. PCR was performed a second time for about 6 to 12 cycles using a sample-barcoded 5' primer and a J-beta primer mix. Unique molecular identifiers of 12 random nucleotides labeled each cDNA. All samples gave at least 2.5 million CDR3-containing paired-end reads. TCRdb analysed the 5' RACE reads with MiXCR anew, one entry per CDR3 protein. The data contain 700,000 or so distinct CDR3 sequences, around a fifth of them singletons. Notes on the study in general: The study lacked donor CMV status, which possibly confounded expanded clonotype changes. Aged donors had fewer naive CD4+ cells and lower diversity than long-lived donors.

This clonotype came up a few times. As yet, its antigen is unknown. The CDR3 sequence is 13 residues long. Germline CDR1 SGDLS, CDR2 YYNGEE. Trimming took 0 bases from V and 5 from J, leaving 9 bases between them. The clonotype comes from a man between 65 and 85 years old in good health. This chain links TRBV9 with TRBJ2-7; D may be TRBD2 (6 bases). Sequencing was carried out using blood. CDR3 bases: TGTGCCAGCAGCGTAGGCGGGAACGACGAGCAGTACTTC. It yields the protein CASSVGGNDEQYF.